This TCR beta chain was obtained from a study of breast tumors, draining lymph nodes, adjacent tissues. General observations from the study: Findings are consistent with lymph node origin and intratumoral expansion of most tumor T cells. Tumor repertoires ranked between lymph nodes and nontumor tissue in diversity, with V and J gene preferences. Tumor T cell lymph node origin was a supported hypothesis, not proven.

From germline, CDR1 is SGHRS and CDR2 YFSETQ. The CDR3 has 16 amino acids. After removal of 2 bases from V and 7 bases from J, the junction contained 5 bases not matched to a gene. Axillary draining lymph nodes of breast cancer patients supplied the node samples. This clonotype was seen repeatedly, ten times or more. Its target is not known. From the multiplex PCR reads, TCRdb called clonotypes with MiXCR, one entry per CDR3 protein. Of fewer than 85,000 distinct CDR3 sequences listed, roughly a fifth were seen once; the top ten hold around 2.4%. The sample consisted of axillary lymph node tissue. This chain connects TRBV5-1 to TRBJ2-3; 15 bases line up with TRBD2. The TCR comes from a female donor with breast cancer. Some clones in this sample may be carry-over from other donors' samples. For the CDR3, the DNA is TGCGCCAGCAGCTTAACCGGGACTAGCGGGGGGAATACGCAGTATTTT. Its protein product is CASSLTGTSGGNTQYF.